Following are 16 T cell receptor beta chains from one sample sequenced in a study of T cell changes during pregnancy in multiple sclerosis. The protocol was immunoSEQ multiplex PCR, while the TCRdb copy is restricted to in-frame clones and leaves out a portion. The table includes about 75,000 clones, 80% to 90% detected once. The input for sequencing was peripheral blood, taken in the first trimester of pregnancy. These receptors were taken from a female donor in good health, enrolled as a control in a pregnancy study.

The chain is built from TRBV19 and TRBJ1-5; D uncertain. Trimming left V 3 bases short and J 0 bases short, with 6 bases between. CDR3 size: 14 residues. The germline CDR1 and CDR2 sequences are LNHDA and SQIVND (reference sequence). The CDR3 spells CASSIQRSNQPQHF. The CDR3 DNA sequence: TGTGCCAGTAGTATTCAGCGTAGCAATCAGCCCCAGCATTTT.

The rearrangement joins TRBV11-2 to TRBJ1-1; 11 bases fit TRBD1. Looked up from germline, CDR1 is SGHAT and CDR2 is FQNNGV. This CDR3 has 14 amino acids. V lost 5 bases to trimming and J lost 4 bases; unmatched junction nucleotides: 3. The CDR3 reads CASSMGQGGTEAFF. The CDR3 DNA is TGTGCCAGCAGCATGGGACAGGGGGGCACTGAAGCTTTCTTT.

As DNA, the CDR3 is TGTGCCAGCAGGTTACAGGGGGGCCTCTACAATGAGCAGTTCTTC. It yields the protein CASRLQGGLYNEQFF. The genes are TRBV6-1 and TRBJ2-1, with 8 nucleotides matching TRBD1. Germline CDR1 and CDR2: MNHNS and SASEGT. Trimming took 6 bases from V and 3 from J; bases not matched to a gene: 7. CDR3 length: 15 residues.

This clone was seen only once. V is TRBV30 and J is TRBJ2-7; 9 bases match TRBD2. Germline CDR1 reads GTSNPN; CDR2 reads SVGIG (reference sequence). The CDR3 has 14 residues. V trimming: 6 bases; J trimming: 7 bases; junction bases outside the gene matches: 13. The chain's CDR3 is CACSGREGRGEQYF. In DNA form, the CDR3 reads TGTGCCTGCAGCGGGCGGGAGGGCCGGGGGGAGCAGTACTTC.

The gene calls are TRBV6-1 and TRBJ1-2; 7 positions agree with TRBD1. The germline gives CDR1 MNHNS, CDR2 SASEGT. Losses at the gene ends were 7 bases for V and 3 bases for J; bases not matched to a gene: 11. This CDR3 has 15 amino acids. In DNA, the CDR3 is TGTGCCAGCATCTCGATGACAGGGAGCCACTATGGCTACACCTTC. As protein: CASISMTGSHYGYTF.

The chain is built from TRBV6-4 and TRBJ2-3, with a weak D call TRBD2 (5 bases). The CDR3 extends over 14 amino acids. The germline V gene has CDR1 MRHNA and CDR2 SNTAGT. The V end was cut by 2 bases, the J end by 0 bases, with 6 bases between. Written as DNA, the CDR3 is TGTGCCAGCAGTGACCAGCGGAGCACAGATACGCAGTATTTT. It translates to CASSDQRSTDTQYF.

The chain employs TRBV7-9 and TRBJ2-5; TRBD1 agrees at 7 bases. This CDR3 spans 15 amino acids. The germline V gene has CDR1 SEHNR and CDR2 FQNEAQ (reference sequence). The J segment lost 1 base and the V segment lost 1 base, leaving 3 bases of the junction unmatched. The CDR3 loop is CASSLGGQLQETQYF. The CDR3 region has the DNA TGTGCCAGCAGCTTAGGGGGACAGCTCCAAGAGACCCAGTACTTC.

The chain uses TRBV27 and TRBJ2-3; tentatively, D is TRBD1 (5 bases). The CDR3 spans 13 residues. The germline V and J ends were trimmed by 4 bases and 2 bases, with 7 bases remaining between them. The V gene's germline CDR1 is MNHEY and CDR2 SMNVEV (reference sequence). The CDR3 DNA is TGTGCCAGCAGTTGGGGCCCCACAGATACGCAGTATTTT. Translating gives CASSWGPTDTQYF.

The chain has TRBV9 and TRBJ2-1; a possible D gene is TRBD2 (5 bases). Germline V CDR1 and CDR2: SGDLS, YYNGEE. CDR3 length: 16 amino acids. The V end lost 2 bases, the J end lost 0 bases, and 12 bases lay between the germline ends. The CDR3 DNA follows: TGTGCCAGCAGCGTCGGAGCGGCTAGCTCCTACAATGAGCAGTTCTTC. Translation: CASSVGAASSYNEQFF.

The V gene is TRBV2, the J gene TRBJ1-4; 10 positions agree with TRBD1. The CDR3 loop spans 16 amino acids. Germline V gives CDR1 SNHLY, CDR2 FYNNEI. V shed 0 bases and J 6 bases; nucleotides not matched to a gene: 4. The CDR3, as DNA: TGTGCCAGCAGTGAAGCTTCGGACAGGGGGGATGAAAAACTGTTTTTT. This sequence encodes CASSEASDRGDEKLFF.

The gene calls are TRBV5-1 and TRBJ1-5, with D possibly TRBD1 on 6 matching bases. Germline V CDR1 and CDR2: SGHRS, YFSETQ. The CDR3 is made up of 16 amino acids. V lost 4 bases and J lost 2, with 16 bases in between. CDR3 in DNA: TGCGCCAGCAGCCAATCCGGGGGGCTAGGCAATCAGCCCCAGCATTTT. It translates to CASSQSGGLGNQPQHF.

The chain recombines TRBV29-1 with TRBJ1-1; TRBD1 matches 7 bases. The V segment lost 6 bases and the J segment 11 bases; nucleotides outside the gene matches: 15. CDR1 and CDR2 from the germline V gene are SQVTM and ANQGSEA. The CDR3 extends over 13 amino acids. The CDR3, as DNA: TGCAGCGTCCGGGACAGCAACTGGGTAGGGGCTTTCTTT. Translation gives CSVRDSNWVGAFF.

The chain has TRBV4-2 and TRBJ2-2; no clear D gene. CDR1 and CDR2 (germline): LGHNA, YNFKEQ. V dropped 0 bases and J dropped 4 bases, with 12 bases sitting between them. The CDR3 is made up of 16 amino acids. CDR3 sequence reads: CASSQDASMGTGELFF. CDR3 coding DNA: TGTGCCAGCAGCCAAGATGCTAGTATGGGCACCGGGGAGCTGTTTTTT.

The chain combines TRBV10-2 with TRBJ1-2, with TRBD1 identical over 9 bases. V dropped 9 bases and J dropped 4; count of bases not matched to a gene: 3. Germline V lookup: CDR1 WSHSY, CDR2 SAAADI. This CDR3 is built from 12 residues. The chain's CDR3 is CASSGQGYGYTF. CDR3 nucleotides: TGCGCCAGTTCGGGACAGGGCTATGGCTACACCTTC.

V usage is TRBV2 and J usage is TRBJ2-1; 7 nucleotides align to TRBD1. The CDR3 covers 14 residues. The V segment lost 2 bases and the J segment 3 bases; nucleotides outside the gene matches: 1. CDR1 and CDR2 (germline): SNHLY, FYNNEI. The CDR3 here is CASSESGGYNEQFF. The DNA for the CDR3 is TGTGCCAGCAGTGAATCAGGGGGCTACAATGAGCAGTTCTTC.

The chain uses TRBV6-5 and TRBJ1-2, with D possibly matching TRBD1 (6 bases). The CDR3 sequence is 13 residues long. The germline V and J ends were trimmed by 5 bases and 8 bases, with 15 bases remaining between them. Germline V gives CDR1 MNHEY, CDR2 SVGAGI. DNA for the CDR3: TGTGCCAGCAGTCTAAGGATCACAGGGGGCTACACCTTC. It is translated as CASSLRITGGYTF.